The TCR beta chain under discussion was sequenced for a study of shared clonotypes between healthy human individuals. Study-level information: The people who gave samples were a couple of women and a few men aged 18 to 49. Study findings and constraints: Non-shared clonotypes showed lower generation probabilities than clonotypes common to all four donors.

This CDR3 is built from 15 residues. Germline CDR1 is SGHRS and CDR2 is YFSETQ. V was shortened by 4 bases and J by 4 bases, with 15 bases between the two germline ends. A word on this clone: Its antigen is not identified.

Method: immunoSEQ multiplex PCR; TCRdb's copy keeps in-frame clones and lacks some. The data show 1 million to 1.3 million clones, 75% to 85% seen once. This chain links TRBV5-1 with TRBJ1-5, with a tentative D call TRBD1 (5 bases). This clonotype was obtained from a man younger than 35 in good health. Some clones in this sample may be carry-over from other donors' samples. Sample: memory CD4+ T cells from PBMCs. Stated subset: CD45RA-negative fraction. This CDR3 reads CASSPGEAGNQPQHF. The CDR3 nucleotides are TGCGCCAGCAGCCCTGGGGAGGCAGGGAATCAGCCCCAGCATTTT.